These 14 T cell receptor beta chains were sequenced from one sample in a study of T cells after yellow fever vaccination. One entry per CDR3 protein, called by TCRdb with MiXCR from the 5' RACE reads. The table has under 550,000 distinct CDR3 sequences, just over 20% seen once; the top ten hold around 16%. The specimen comprised PBMCs, sampled about 20 days after the first yellow fever vaccination. These receptors came from a man between 18 and 35 years old who received the YFV17D yellow fever vaccine.

This clonotype was detected ten times or more. This chain uses TRBV7-2 with TRBJ2-7, with D possibly TRBD2 on 5 matching bases. This CDR3 region has 13 residues. The germline V gene encodes CDR1 SGHTA and CDR2 FQGNSA. The V and J ends lost 5 bases and 2 bases respectively, with 10 bases between them. CDR3 protein: CASSHSGAYEQYF. In DNA, the CDR3 is TGTGCCAGCAGCCACTCCGGGGCCTACGAGCAGTACTTC.

This clonotype appeared many times. The V and J genes are TRBV7-9 and TRBJ1-5, with unresolved D. Germline V gives CDR1 SEHNR, CDR2 FQNEAQ (reference sequence). The CDR3 covers 14 residues. V shed 1 base and J shed 2 bases, with 6 bases lying between them. The CDR3 coding sequence is TGTGCCAGCAGCTTAGGGACGGGCAATCAGCCCCAGCATTTT. Translated, it gives CASSLGTGNQPQHF.

This clonotype was detected only a few times. The chain is built from TRBV6-5 and TRBJ1-2, with 8 bases lining up with TRBD1. Looked up from germline, CDR1 is MNHEY and CDR2 is SVGAGI. V lost 3 bases to trimming and J lost 2 bases; unmatched junction nucleotides: 5. The CDR3 covers 15 residues. DNA of the CDR3: TGTGCCAGCAGTTATTCCCAGGGGGCAAACTATGGCTACACCTTC. Translated, it gives CASSYSQGANYGYTF.

The V gene is TRBV10-3, the J gene TRBJ2-1; TRBD2 aligns across 15 bases. This CDR3 has 21 amino acids. Germline loops: CDR1 ENHRY, CDR2 SYGVKD. Trimming at V came to 5 bases and at J to 0 bases, leaving 14 bases not matched to a gene. The CDR3 DNA follows: TGTGCCATCAGTACCGCCCCGGGACTAGCGGGGGGTTATAGCTCCTACAATGAGCAGTTCTTC. Translation: CAISTAPGLAGGYSSYNEQFF.

The chain carries TRBV7-9 and TRBJ2-4; either TRBD1 or TRBD2 may fit D (5 bases each). Trimming removed 1 base from V and 2 bases from J, with 15 bases in between. There are 17 residues in the CDR3. Germline CDR1 SEHNR, CDR2 FQNEAQ (reference sequence). Here the CDR3 DNA reads TGTGCCAGCAGCTTAGAAGAGGTCGGGGACCCCAAAAACATTCAGTACTTC. This codes for CASSLEEVGDPKNIQYF. Full variable domain (remainder filled in from reference TRBV7-9 and TRBJ2-4): DTGVSQNPRHKITKRGQNVTFRCDPISEHNRLYWYRQTLGQGPEFLTYFQNEAQLEKSRLLSDRFSAERPKGSFSTLEIQRTEQGDSAMYLCASSLEEVGDPKNIQYFGAGTRLSVL.

This clonotype occurred a few times. The chain links TRBV27 to TRBJ2-2, with TRBD2 matching 8 bases. Germline V gene lookup returns CDR1 MNHEY and CDR2 SMNVEV (reference sequence). CDR3 length: 15 residues. V was clipped by 10 bases and J by 1 base; unmatched bases: 8. The CDR3 DNA follows: TGTGCCACCTCCCTCCGGGGGGGGAACACCGGGGAGCTGTTTTTT. Translating it yields CATSLRGGNTGELFF.

This rearrangement joins TRBV20-1 to TRBJ2-5, with 8 bases aligning to TRBD2. Germline CDR1 is DFQATT and CDR2 is SNEGSKA (reference sequence). Losses at the gene ends were 1 base for V and 5 bases for J; bases not matched to a gene: 6. The CDR3 loop spans 14 amino acids. CDR3 amino acids: CSARAGGPSETQYF. In DNA, the CDR3 is TGCAGTGCTAGAGCGGGGGGGCCAAGTGAGACCCAGTACTTC.

CDR3 bases: TGTGCCAGCAGCTTAGTTAGCGACAGGGAATATGGCTACACCTTC. It specifies CASSLVSDREYGYTF. The chain carries TRBV7-9 and TRBJ1-2, with 7 bases aligning to TRBD1. CDR1 and CDR2 from the germline V gene are SEHNR and FQNEAQ (reference sequence). This CDR3 spans 15 amino acids. The J segment lost 5 bases and the V segment lost 1 base, leaving 7 bases of the junction unmatched.

This clonotype came up many times. J is TRBJ1-2 and V is TRBV20-1, with D unresolved. The ends were cut back, 3 bases at V and 8 bases at J, with 10 bases in the middle. CDR1 is DFQATT, CDR2 SNEGSKA, per germline (reference sequence). There are 11 residues in the CDR3. DNA for the CDR3: TGCAGTGCTAGTACGAACCCCGGCTACACCTTC. This sequence encodes CSASTNPGYTF.

V is TRBV27 and J is TRBJ2-4, with a tentative D call TRBD1 (6 bases). Germline CDR1 reads MNHEY; CDR2 reads SMNVEV (reference sequence). This CDR3 comprises 17 residues. Trimming pared 5 bases from V and 6 bases from J, leaving 23 bases between. CDR3 amino acids: CASSPLLGAATGNIQYF. The CDR3 DNA is TGTGCCAGCAGTCCACTTCTGGGGGCCGCCACTGGAAACATTCAGTACTTC.

There are a few counts of this clonotype. The chain is built from TRBV9 and TRBJ1-6; no reliable D call. The CDR3 contains 16 residues. In germline, CDR1 is SGDLS, CDR2 YYNGEE. Deletions cut 0 bases from V and 7 bases from J, with 14 bases between. This chain's CDR3 is CASSVDPAGVNSPLHF. CDR3 sequence (DNA): TGTGCCAGCAGCGTAGATCCGGCAGGAGTAAATTCACCCCTCCACTTT.

This clonotype was seen a few times. An end of the junction differs from the germline gene, which may be a read error. As DNA, the CDR3 is TGTGCCAGCAGCCGCGGGGGGGGCTCCGACAATGAGCAGTTCTTC. It codes for CASSRGGGSDNEQFF. This chain connects TRBV9 to TRBJ2-1; 9 nucleotides match TRBD2. CDR1 is SGDLS and CDR2 is YYNGEE in the germline V gene. The CDR3 runs 15 residues.

The sample holds a few counts of this clonotype. CDR3 nucleotide sequence: TGTGCCAGCAGTTTCTCCCGGACAGTGAACACTGAAGCTTTCTTT. It translates to CASSFSRTVNTEAFF. This chain joins TRBV12-3 or TRBV12-4 and TRBJ1-1; tentative D call: TRBD1 (6 bases). The ends were cut back, 3 bases at V and 0 bases at J, with 11 bases in the middle. This CDR3 contains 15 residues.

This clonotype was counted only a few times. The chain employs TRBV7-2 and TRBJ2-7; TRBD2 aligns across 7 bases. Germline trimming cut 9 bases from V and 6 bases from J; bases unmatched to any gene: 14. Germline CDR1 is SGHTA and CDR2 is FQGNSA. The CDR3 length is 14 residues. The CDR3 is CASTLVSGGGEQYF. CDR3 bases: TGTGCCAGTACATTGGTCTCGGGGGGAGGCGAGCAGTACTTC.